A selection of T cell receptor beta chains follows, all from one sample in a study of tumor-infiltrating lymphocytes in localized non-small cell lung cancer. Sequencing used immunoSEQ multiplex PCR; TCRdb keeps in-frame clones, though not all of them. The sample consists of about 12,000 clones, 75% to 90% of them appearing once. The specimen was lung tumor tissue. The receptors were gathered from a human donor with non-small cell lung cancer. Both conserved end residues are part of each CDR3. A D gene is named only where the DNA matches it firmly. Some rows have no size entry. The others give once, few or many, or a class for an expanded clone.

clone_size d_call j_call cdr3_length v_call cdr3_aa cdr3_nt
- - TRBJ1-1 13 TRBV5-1 CASSLAGDSEAFF TGCGCCAGCAGCTTGGCAGGGGACTCTGAAGCTTTCTTT
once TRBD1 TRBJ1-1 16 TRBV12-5 CASGSHHGQGVSEAFF TGTGCTAGTGGTTCCCACCATGGACAGGGAGTCTCTGAAGCTTTCTTT
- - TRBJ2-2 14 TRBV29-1 CSVERARNTGELFF TGCAGCGTTGAGAGGGCTCGGAACACCGGGGAGCTGTTTTTT
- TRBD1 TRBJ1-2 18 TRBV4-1 CASSQDPTGTGSYYGYTF TGCGCCAGCAGCCAAGATCCCACCGGGACAGGGAGCTACTATGGCTACACCTTC
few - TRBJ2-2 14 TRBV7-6 CASSLWARSGELFF TGTGCCAGCAGCTTATGGGCTCGGTCCGGGGAGCTGTTTTTT
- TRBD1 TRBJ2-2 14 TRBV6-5 CASWTGRHTGELFF TGTGCCAGCTGGACAGGGAGGCACACCGGGGAGCTGTTTTTT
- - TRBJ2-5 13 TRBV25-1 CASSEGGQETQYF TGTGCCAGCAGTGAGGGGGGACAAGAGACCCAGTACTTC
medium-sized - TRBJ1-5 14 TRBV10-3 CAISEAGGNQPQHF TGTGCCATCAGTGAGGCAGGAGGCAATCAGCCCCAGCATTTT
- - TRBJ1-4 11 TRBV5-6 CASSLNEKLFF TGTGCCAGCAGCCTTAATGAAAAACTGTTTTTT
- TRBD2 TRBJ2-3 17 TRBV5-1 CASSLAAGGFGTDTQYF TGCGCCAGCAGCTTGGCCGCGGGAGGTTTCGGCACAGATACGCAGTATTTT
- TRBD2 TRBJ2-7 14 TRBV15 CATSRGGDGYEQYF TGTGCCACCAGCAGGGGAGGGGACGGCTACGAGCAGTACTTC
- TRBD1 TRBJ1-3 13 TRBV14 CASSRDRPNTIYF TGTGCCAGCAGCCGGGACAGGCCAAACACCATATATTTT
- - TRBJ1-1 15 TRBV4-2 CASSQVRDYRTEAFF TGTGCCAGCAGCCAAGTGCGGGACTACCGCACTGAAGCTTTCTTT
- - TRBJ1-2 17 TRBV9 CASSVEQGLGANYGYTF TGTGCCAGCAGCGTAGAGCAGGGTCTGGGAGCTAACTATGGCTACACCTTC
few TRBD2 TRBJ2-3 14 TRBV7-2 CASSSGGSVDTQYF TGTGCCAGCAGCTCGGGGGGATCTGTGGATACGCAGTATTTT
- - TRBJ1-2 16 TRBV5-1 CASSLAGGGINYGYTF TGCGCCAGCAGCTTGGCCGGCGGAGGGATTAACTATGGCTACACCTTC
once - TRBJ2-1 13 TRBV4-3 CASSQDRAGTTFF TGCGCCAGCAGCCAAGATAGGGCAGGTACCACGTTCTTC
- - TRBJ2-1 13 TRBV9 CASSAHPVNEQFF TGTGCCAGCAGCGCCCATCCGGTCAATGAGCAGTTCTTC
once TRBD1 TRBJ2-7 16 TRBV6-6 CASSYSRTGGMNEQYF TGTGCCAGCAGTTACTCGCGGACAGGGGGCATGAACGAGCAGTACTTC
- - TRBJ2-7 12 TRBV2 CASRGGSYEQYF TGTGCCAGCAGGGGTGGGAGTTACGAGCAGTACTTC
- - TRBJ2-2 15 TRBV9 CASSVSADSTGELFF TGTGCCAGCAGCGTAAGTGCGGACAGCACCGGGGAGCTGTTTTTT
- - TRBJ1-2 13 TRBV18 CASSRKADYGYTF TGTGCCAGCTCACGAAAAGCAGACTATGGCTACACCTTC
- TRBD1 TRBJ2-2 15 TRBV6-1 CASSGVTGFTGELFF TGTGCCAGCAGTGGAGTGACAGGGTTCACCGGGGAGCTGTTTTTT
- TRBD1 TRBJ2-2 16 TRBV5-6 CASSYGTGMFLGELFF TGTGCCAGCAGCTACGGGACAGGGATGTTCCTCGGGGAGCTGTTTTTT
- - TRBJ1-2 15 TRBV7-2 CASSPFQTKDYGYTF TGTGCCAGCAGCCCCTTCCAGACAAAAGACTATGGCTACACCTTC
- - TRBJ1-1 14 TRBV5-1 CASSLLGTGTEAFF TGCGCCAGCAGCTTGTTGGGGACGGGGACTGAAGCTTTCTTT
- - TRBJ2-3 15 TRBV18 CASSLGTGGTDTQYF TGTGCCAGCTCACTTGGGACGGGGGGCACAGATACGCAGTATTTT
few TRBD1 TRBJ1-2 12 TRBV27 CASSPRDSAVTF TGTGCCAGCAGTCCCCGGGACAGCGCTGTCACCTTC
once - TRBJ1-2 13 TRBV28 CASSPGTQRGYTF TGTGCCAGCAGTCCCGGGACTCAGCGGGGCTACACCTTC
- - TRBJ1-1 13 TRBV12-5 CATSGRQNTEAFF TGTGCTACCTCAGGACGGCAGAACACTGAAGCTTTCTTT
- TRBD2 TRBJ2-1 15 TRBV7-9 CASSLSPVSGNEQFF TGTGCCAGCAGCTTAAGCCCGGTTAGCGGGAATGAGCAGTTCTTC
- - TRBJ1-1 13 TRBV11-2 CASSLERGIEAFF TGTGCCAGCAGCTTAGAGAGGGGAATTGAAGCTTTCTTT
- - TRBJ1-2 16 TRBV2 CASTRGTSSANYGYTF TGTGCCAGCACTCGGGGGACCTCCTCAGCTAACTATGGCTACACCTTC
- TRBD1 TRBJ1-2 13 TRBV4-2 CASATGGAYGYTF TGTGCCAGCGCGACAGGGGGCGCGTATGGCTACACCTTC
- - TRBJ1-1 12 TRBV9 CASSVGHSEAFF TGTGCCAGCAGCGTAGGGCACTCCGAAGCTTTCTTT
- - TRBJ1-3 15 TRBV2 CASSAYSFSGNTIYF TGTGCCAGCAGCGCCTACAGCTTCTCTGGAAACACCATATATTTT
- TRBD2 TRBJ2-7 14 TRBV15 CATSRDGQGGEQYF TGTGCCACCAGCAGAGATGGTCAGGGAGGGGAGCAGTACTTC
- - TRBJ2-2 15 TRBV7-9 CASSIGTANTGELFF TGTGCCAGCAGCATCGGGACGGCGAACACCGGGGAGCTGTTTTTT
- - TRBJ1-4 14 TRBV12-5 CASGLEERVEKLFF TGTGCTAGTGGTTTAGAGGAGAGGGTTGAAAAACTGTTTTTT
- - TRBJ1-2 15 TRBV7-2 CASSFGRESGYGYTF TGTGCCAGCAGCTTCGGAAGGGAGAGCGGCTATGGCTACACCTTC
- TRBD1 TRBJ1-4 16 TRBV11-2 CASSLVPDRVNEKLFF TGTGCCAGCAGCTTAGTTCCGGACAGGGTGAATGAAAAACTGTTTTTT
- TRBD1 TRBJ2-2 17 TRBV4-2 CASSQGGQVRRTGELFF TGTGCCAGCAGCCAAGGGGGACAGGTCAGGAGAACCGGGGAGCTGTTTTTT
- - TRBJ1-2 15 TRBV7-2 CASETGGRRNYGYTF TGTGCCAGCGAAACGGGGGGGCGACGGAACTATGGCTACACCTTC
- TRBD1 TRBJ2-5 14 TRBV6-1 CASRWTGSQETQYF TGTGCCAGCAGATGGACAGGATCCCAAGAGACCCAGTACTTC
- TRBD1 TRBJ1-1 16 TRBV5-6 CASSLGTGGWNTEAFF TGTGCCAGCAGCTTAGGGACAGGGGGCTGGAACACTGAAGCTTTCTTT
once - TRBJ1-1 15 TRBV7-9 CASGPLDGVNTEAFF TGTGCCAGCGGACCCCTAGACGGGGTGAACACTGAAGCTTTCTTT
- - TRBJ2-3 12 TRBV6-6 CASSLWTDTQYF TGTGCCAGCAGCCTATGGACAGATACGCAGTATTTT
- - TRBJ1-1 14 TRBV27 CASSLRSLNTEAFF TGTGCCAGCAGCCTTAGGAGTCTGAACACTGAAGCTTTCTTT
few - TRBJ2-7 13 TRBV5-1 CASSQAGADEQYF TGCGCCAGCAGCCAAGCTGGAGCGGACGAGCAGTACTTC
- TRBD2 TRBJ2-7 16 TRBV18 CASSPGLAGAVYEQYF TGTGCCAGCTCCCCCGGACTAGCGGGAGCCGTCTACGAGCAGTACTTC
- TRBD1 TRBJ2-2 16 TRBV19 CASSRTGATRSWELFF TGTGCCAGTAGTCGGACAGGGGCCACTCGATCCTGGGAGCTGTTTTTT